The following is a TCR beta chain sequence with its context. This specimen comes from a study of CD8+ T cells in alopecia areata. The germline V gene encodes CDR1 GTSNPN and CDR2 SVGIG (reference sequence). V dropped 2 bases and J dropped 2 bases, with 5 bases sitting between them. The CDR3 covers 12 residues. Extracted RNA was reverse transcribed, and the resulting cDNA served as sequencing template. Repertoires were generated with immunoSEQ multiplex PCR, while TCRdb's copy carries only in-frame clones and drops some. The sample carries under 200,000 clones, about two thirds recorded once. The treatment denotes: oral pan-JAK inhibitor, 5-10 mg twice daily.

This chain links TRBV30 with TRBJ2-3; no reliable D call. The TCR sequence derives from a human donor with alopecia areata. This specimen was CD4+ T cells sorted from blood, taken at week 4, from a patient treated with tofacitinib. In DNA, the CDR3 is TGTGCCTGGAGTTTTCTCACAGATACGCAGTATTTT. Protein product: CAWSFLTDTQYF. Supplemented by reference TRBV30 and TRBJ2-3, the full variable domain reads SQTIHQWPATLVQPVGSPLSLECTVEGTSNPNLYWYRQAAGRGLQLLFYSVGIGQISSEVPQNLSASRPQDRQFILSSKKLLLSDSGFYLCAWSFLTDTQYFGPGTRLTVL.